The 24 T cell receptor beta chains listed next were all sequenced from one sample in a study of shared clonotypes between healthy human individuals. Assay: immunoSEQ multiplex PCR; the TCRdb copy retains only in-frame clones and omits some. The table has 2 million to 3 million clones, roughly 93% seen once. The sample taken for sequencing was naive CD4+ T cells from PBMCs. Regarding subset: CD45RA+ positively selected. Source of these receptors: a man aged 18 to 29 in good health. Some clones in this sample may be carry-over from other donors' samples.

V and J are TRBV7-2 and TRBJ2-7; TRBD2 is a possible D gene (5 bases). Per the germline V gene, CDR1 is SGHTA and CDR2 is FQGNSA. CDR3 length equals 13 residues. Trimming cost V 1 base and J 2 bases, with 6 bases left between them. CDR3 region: CASSLERTYEQYF. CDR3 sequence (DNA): TGTGCCAGCAGCTTAGAGCGGACCTACGAGCAGTACTTC.

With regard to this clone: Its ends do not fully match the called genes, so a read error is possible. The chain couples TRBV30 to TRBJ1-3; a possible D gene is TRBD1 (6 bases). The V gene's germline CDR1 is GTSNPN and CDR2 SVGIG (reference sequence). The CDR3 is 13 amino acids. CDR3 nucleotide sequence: TGTGCCTGGAGTGGAAGGGGGGTTGGTTTAGGTGTTTTT. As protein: CAWSGRGVGLGVF.

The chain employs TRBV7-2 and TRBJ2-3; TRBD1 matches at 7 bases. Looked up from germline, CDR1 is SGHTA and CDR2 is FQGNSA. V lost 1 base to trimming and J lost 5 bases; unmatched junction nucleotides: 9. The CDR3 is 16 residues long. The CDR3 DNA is TGTGCCAGCAGCTTAGGTAGGGGGCGGGCTGGAGATACGCAGTATTTT. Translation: CASSLGRGRAGDTQYF.

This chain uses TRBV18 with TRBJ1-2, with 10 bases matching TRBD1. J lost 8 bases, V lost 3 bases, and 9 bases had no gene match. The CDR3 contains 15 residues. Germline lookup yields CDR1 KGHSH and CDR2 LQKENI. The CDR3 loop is CASSPVGTGVGGYTF. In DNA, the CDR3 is TGTGCCAGCTCACCGGTCGGGACAGGGGTCGGCGGCTACACCTTC.

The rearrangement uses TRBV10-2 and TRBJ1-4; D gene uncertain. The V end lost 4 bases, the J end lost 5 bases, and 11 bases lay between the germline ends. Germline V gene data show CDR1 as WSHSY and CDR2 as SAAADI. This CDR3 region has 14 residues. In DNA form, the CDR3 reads TGCGCCAGCAGTGTCAGGCCGAGGAATGAAAAACTGTTTTTT. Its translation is CASSVRPRNEKLFF.

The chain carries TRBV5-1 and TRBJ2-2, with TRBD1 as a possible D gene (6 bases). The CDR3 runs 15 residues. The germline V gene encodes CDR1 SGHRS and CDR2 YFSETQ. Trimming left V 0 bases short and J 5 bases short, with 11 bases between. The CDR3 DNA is TGCGCCAGCAGCTTGGCCGGACAGATGACCGGGGAGCTGTTTTTT. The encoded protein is CASSLAGQMTGELFF.

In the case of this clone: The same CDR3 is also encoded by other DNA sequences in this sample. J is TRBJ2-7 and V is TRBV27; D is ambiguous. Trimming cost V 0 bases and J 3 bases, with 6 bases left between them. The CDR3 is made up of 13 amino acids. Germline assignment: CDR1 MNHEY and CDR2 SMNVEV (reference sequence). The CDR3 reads CASSLSPYYEQYF. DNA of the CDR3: TGTGCCAGCAGTTTATCGCCCTACTACGAGCAGTACTTC.

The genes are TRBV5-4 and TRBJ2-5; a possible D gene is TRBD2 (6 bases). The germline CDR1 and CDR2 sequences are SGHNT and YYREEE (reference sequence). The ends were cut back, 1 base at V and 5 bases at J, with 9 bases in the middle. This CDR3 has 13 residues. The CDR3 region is CASSLWGRETQYF. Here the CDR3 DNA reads TGTGCCAGCAGCTTGTGGGGGAGGGAGACCCAGTACTTC.

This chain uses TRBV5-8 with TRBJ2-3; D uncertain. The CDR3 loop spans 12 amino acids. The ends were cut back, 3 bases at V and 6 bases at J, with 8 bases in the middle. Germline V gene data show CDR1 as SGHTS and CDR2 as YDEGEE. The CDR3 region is CASSSPGDTQYF. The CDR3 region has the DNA TGTGCCAGCAGCTCTCCTGGGGATACGCAGTATTTT.

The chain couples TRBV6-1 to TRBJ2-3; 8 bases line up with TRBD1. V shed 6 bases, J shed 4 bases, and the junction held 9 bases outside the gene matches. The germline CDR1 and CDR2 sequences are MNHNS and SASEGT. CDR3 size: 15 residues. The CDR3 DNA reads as TGTGCCAGCAGGGAGGGGACAGGCCACGCAGATACGCAGTATTTT. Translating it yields CASREGTGHADTQYF.

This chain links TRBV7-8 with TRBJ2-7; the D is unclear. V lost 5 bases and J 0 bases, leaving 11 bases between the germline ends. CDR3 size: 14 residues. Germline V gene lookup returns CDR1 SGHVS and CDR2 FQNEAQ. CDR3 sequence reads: CASSPGRVSYEQYF. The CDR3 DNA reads TGTGCCAGCAGCCCCGGCCGGGTCTCCTACGAGCAGTACTTC.

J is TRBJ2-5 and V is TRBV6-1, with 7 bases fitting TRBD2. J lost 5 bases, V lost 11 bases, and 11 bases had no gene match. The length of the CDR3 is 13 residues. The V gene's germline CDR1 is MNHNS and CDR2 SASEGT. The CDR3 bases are TGTGCCCCAAAACGGCGGGAGCGGGAGACCCAGTACTTC. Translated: CAPKRRERETQYF.

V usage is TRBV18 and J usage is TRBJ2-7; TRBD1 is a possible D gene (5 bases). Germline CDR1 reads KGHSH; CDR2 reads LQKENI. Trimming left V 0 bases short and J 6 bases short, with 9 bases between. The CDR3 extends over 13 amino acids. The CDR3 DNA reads TGTGCCAGCTCACCACCGGGTCAGGGCGAGCAGTACTTC. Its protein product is CASSPPGQGEQYF.

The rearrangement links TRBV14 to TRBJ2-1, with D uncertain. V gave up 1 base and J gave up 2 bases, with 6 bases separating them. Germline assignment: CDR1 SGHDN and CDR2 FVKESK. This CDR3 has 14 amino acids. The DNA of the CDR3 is TGTGCCAGCAGCCAAGTCACTGCCTACAATGAGCAGTTCTTC. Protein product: CASSQVTAYNEQFF.

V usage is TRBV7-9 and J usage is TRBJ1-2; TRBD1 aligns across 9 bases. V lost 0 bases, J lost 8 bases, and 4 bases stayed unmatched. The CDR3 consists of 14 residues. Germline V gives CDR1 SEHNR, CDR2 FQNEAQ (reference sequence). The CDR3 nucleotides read TGTGCCAGCAGCTTAGCGGGACAGGGTTCAGGCTACACCTTC. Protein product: CASSLAGQGSGYTF. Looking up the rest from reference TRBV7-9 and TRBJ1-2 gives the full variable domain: DTGVSQNPRHKITKRGQNVTFRCDPISEHNRLYWYRQTLGQGPEFLTYFQNEAQLEKSRLLSDRFSAERPKGSFSTLEIQRTEQGDSAMYLCASSLAGQGSGYTFGSGTRLTVV.

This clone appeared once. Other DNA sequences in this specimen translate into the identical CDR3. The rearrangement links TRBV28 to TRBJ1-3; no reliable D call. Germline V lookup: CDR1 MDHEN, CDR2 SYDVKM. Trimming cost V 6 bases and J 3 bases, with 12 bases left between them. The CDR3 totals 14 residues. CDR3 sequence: CASSLVGSGNTIYF. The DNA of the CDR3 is TGTGCCAGCAGCCTCGTGGGCAGTGGAAACACCATATATTTT.

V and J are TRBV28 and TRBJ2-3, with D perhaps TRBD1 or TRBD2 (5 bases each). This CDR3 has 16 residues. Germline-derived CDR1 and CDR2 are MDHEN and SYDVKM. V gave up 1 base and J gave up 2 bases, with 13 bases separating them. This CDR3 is CASSLFGGPFTDTQYF. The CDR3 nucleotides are TGTGCCAGCAGTTTATTTGGGGGACCATTCACAGATACGCAGTATTTT.

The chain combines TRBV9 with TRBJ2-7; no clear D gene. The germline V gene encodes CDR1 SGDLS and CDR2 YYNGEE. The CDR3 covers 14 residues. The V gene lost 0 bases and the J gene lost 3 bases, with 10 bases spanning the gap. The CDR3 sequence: CASSVDPKGYEQYF. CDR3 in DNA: TGTGCCAGCAGCGTAGACCCCAAGGGCTACGAGCAGTACTTC.

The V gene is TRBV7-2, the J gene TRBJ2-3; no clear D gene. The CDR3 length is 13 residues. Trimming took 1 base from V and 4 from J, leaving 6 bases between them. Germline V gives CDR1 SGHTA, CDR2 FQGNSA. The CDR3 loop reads CASSLGWSDTQYF. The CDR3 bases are TGTGCCAGCAGCTTAGGTTGGTCAGATACGCAGTATTTT.

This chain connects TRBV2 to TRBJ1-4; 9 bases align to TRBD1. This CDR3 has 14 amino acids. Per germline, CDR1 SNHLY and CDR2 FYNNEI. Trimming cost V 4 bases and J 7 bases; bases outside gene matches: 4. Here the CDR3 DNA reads TGTGCCAGCAGTGTAAGGACAGGGGTTGAAAAACTGTTTTTT. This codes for CASSVRTGVEKLFF.

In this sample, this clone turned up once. The CDR3 nucleotides are TGTGCCAGCAGCTTGATGGTCGGGGAATACAATGAGCAGTTCTTC. Protein: CASSLMVGEYNEQFF. The chain uses TRBV7-3 and TRBJ2-1, with D tentatively TRBD2 (5 bases). The CDR3 runs to 15 residues. Trimming took 3 bases from V and 4 from J, leaving 13 bases between them. Germline V gene data show CDR1 as SGHTA and CDR2 as FQGTGA.

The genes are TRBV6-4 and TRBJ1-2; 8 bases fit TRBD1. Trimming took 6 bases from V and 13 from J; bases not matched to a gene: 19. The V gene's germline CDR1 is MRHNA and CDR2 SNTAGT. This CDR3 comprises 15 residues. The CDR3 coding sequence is TGTGCCAGCAGGGGGGACGGACAGGGCCCGATACTATTCACCTTC. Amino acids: CASRGDGQGPILFTF.

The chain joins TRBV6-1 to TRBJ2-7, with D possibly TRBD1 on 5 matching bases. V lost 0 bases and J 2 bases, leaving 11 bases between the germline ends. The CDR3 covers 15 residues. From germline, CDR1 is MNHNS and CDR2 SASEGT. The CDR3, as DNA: TGTGCCAGCAGTGAAGCGTGGCAGGGAACCTACGAGCAGTACTTC. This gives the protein CASSEAWQGTYEQYF.

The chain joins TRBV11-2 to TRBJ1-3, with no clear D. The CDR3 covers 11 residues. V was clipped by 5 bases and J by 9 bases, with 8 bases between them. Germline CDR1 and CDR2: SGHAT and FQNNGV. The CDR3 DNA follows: TGTGCCAGCAGCACCCCTGGCACCATATATTTT. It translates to CASSTPGTIYF.